This section outlines one TCR beta chain sequence together with its context. The antigen is undetermined. The data derive from a study of tumor and adjacent non-tumor tissue in lung cancer. Regarding the study as a whole: In normal lung, the top 100 clones were significantly more dominant than in tumor.

A modified ARM-PCR protocol with three rounds of nested PCR amplified TCRbeta. Each CDR3 protein gets one entry after TCRdb re-called the multiplex PCR reads with MiXCR. Of 100,000 to 120,000 distinct CDR3 sequences in the sample, about 80% were seen once. Trimming left V 10 bases short and J 2 bases short, with 17 bases between. Germline V gene data show CDR1 as MGHRA and CDR2 as YSYEKL. CDR3 length: 14 amino acids. This sample's RNA came from whole unsorted tissue. Newly diagnosed lung cancer patients had thoracic surgery in China, August–late 2014, without prior chemotherapy. Sequencing was carried out using lung tumor tissue. V is TRBV4-1 and J is TRBJ2-5, with a weak D call TRBD2 (5 bases). The source is a man aged 70-80 years with non-small cell lung cancer. CDR3 residues: CAMSQPWRQETQYF. CDR3 bases: TGCGCCATGAGCCAACCGTGGAGGCAAGAGACCCAGTACTTC.